Sequencing of this TCR beta chain was carried out in a study of tumor-infiltrating lymphocytes in glioblastoma multiforme. V lost 5 bases to trimming and J lost 3 bases, with 20 bases between them. The CDR3 consists of 16 residues. Germline lookup yields CDR1 SGHAT and CDR2 FQNNGV. Study results and limitations: Only one glioblastoma patient had TCR and mutation analysis.

This clonotype is medium-sized (0.01 to 0.1%) by share. The antigen is undetermined. Three nested ARM-PCR rounds with V-beta and C-beta primers built TCRB libraries. TCRB-specific cDNA synthesis used around 0.5 ug of total RNA. TCRdb used MiXCR to reprocess the multiplex PCR reads, holding one entry per CDR3 protein. The sample contains tens of thousands of distinct CDR3 sequences, 50% to 75% of which appear only once. This sequence was found in a male donor with glioblastoma. Specimen: brain tumor tissue. V and J are TRBV11-2 and TRBJ2-7; TRBD1 might be the D (5 bases). The CDR3 region has the DNA TGTGCCAGCAGCCCCCCTGGCGCCGTCAGGGTCTACGAGCAGTACTTC. Amino acids: CASSPPGAVRVYEQYF.